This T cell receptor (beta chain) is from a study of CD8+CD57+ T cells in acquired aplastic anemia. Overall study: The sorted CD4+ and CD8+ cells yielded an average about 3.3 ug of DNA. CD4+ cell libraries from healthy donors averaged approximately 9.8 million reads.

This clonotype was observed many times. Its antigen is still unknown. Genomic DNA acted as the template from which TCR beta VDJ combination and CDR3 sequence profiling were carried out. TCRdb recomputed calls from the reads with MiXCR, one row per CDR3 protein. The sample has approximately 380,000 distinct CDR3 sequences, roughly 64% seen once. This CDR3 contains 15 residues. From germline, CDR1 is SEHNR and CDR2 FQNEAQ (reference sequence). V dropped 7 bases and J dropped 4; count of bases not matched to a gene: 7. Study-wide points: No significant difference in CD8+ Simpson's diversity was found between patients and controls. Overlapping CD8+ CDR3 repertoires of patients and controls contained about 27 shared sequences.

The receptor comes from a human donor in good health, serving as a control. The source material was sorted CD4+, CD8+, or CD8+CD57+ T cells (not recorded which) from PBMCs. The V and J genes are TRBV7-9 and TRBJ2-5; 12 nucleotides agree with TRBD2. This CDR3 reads CASTSGGVSVETQYF. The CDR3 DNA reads TGTGCCAGCACTAGCGGGGGGGTTTCTGTAGAGACCCAGTACTTC.